One sample yielded the 11 T cell receptor beta chains listed below, sequenced in a study of CD8 T cells in Susac syndrome (dated by TCRdb to between 2019 and 2020). The method behind the library was the immunoSEQ multiplex PCR assay. RNA was extracted using the RNeasy kit, and roughly 0.45 to 1 ug of the RNA was reverse transcribed with random hexamers. TCRdb ran its own pipeline on the public reads, namely fastp trimming at Q25 and MiXCR clone calling, and kept in-frame beta chains. Under each unique CDR3 protein, matching rows form one entry showing the most common genes and DNA. For this sample the table gives around 300,000 distinct CDR3 sequences, of which 89% were detected only once. The ten most abundant clones make up around 0.18% of the sample. The sequencing input was CD8+ T cells from PBMCs. Receptor source: a human donor with multiple sclerosis.

This chain uses TRBV12-3 or TRBV12-4 with TRBJ2-3; maybe TRBD1 (6 bases). This CDR3 region has 14 residues. Trimming took off 5 bases at V and 5 bases at J, with 14 bases between the two ends. CDR3 coding DNA: TGTGCCAGCAGTCCGACAGGCCGGGGAGATACGCAGTATTTT. Its protein product is CASSPTGRGDTQYF.

This chain uses TRBV28 with TRBJ2-5, with a tentative D call TRBD2 (5 bases). The CDR3 contains 13 residues. Germline V gene lookup returns CDR1 MDHEN and CDR2 SYDVKM. V was cut by 5 bases and J by 4 bases, with 11 bases left in between. Here the CDR3 reads CASSERGSETQYF. Here the CDR3 DNA reads TGTGCCAGCAGTGAGAGAGGGTCAGAGACCCAGTACTTC.

The chain recombines TRBV20-1 with TRBJ2-1; 12 bases match TRBD2. Germline values: CDR1 DFQATT, CDR2 SNEGSKA (reference sequence). CDR3 length: 14 amino acids. Losses at the gene ends were 6 bases for V and 7 bases for J; bases not matched to a gene: 7. CDR3 DNA: TGCAGTGCGAACCTAGCGGGAGGGGTGAATGAGCAGTTCTTC. Translating it yields CSANLAGGVNEQFF.

The genes are TRBV4-3 and TRBJ2-1, with TRBD2 as a possible D gene (6 bases). Trimming stripped 1 base from V and 0 bases from J, with 10 bases between. Per the germline V gene, CDR1 is LGHNA and CDR2 is YSLEER. The CDR3 has 16 amino acids. In DNA form, the CDR3 reads TGCGCCAGCAGCCAAGCGTGGGAGGCCTCCTACAATGAGCAGTTCTTC. Protein sequence: CASSQAWEASYNEQFF.

The V and J genes are TRBV27 and TRBJ2-2; 11 nucleotides align to TRBD2. The CDR3 extends over 16 amino acids. J was trimmed by 7 bases and V by 2 bases; bases with no gene match: 6. The germline CDR1 and CDR2 sequences are MNHEY and SMNVEV (reference sequence). DNA for the CDR3: TGTGCCAGCAGTTTAAGTAGCGGGGGGGCCGGCGGGGAGCTGTTTTTT. It encodes CASSLSSGGAGGELFF.

The gene calls are TRBV27 and TRBJ2-7; D is uncertain. Germline V gives CDR1 MNHEY, CDR2 SMNVEV (reference sequence). The CDR3 runs to 16 residues. V was clipped by 8 bases and J by 4 bases, with 24 bases between them. The CDR3 loop is CASALRGTVPGYEQYF. Here the CDR3 DNA reads TGTGCCAGCGCCCTGAGAGGTACCGTACCTGGGTACGAGCAGTACTTC.

This clonotype occurred a few times. CDR3 coding DNA: TGCAGCGTTGAAGATTTGGGTCAGGGGGGGTTTGGCTACACCTTC. It specifies CSVEDLGQGGFGYTF. The chain uses TRBV29-1 and TRBJ1-2; 7 nucleotides agree with TRBD1. CDR1 and CDR2 from the germline V gene are SQVTM and ANQGSEA. The CDR3 is made up of 15 amino acids. The J segment lost 7 bases and the V segment lost 0 bases, leaving 11 bases of the junction unmatched.

V usage is TRBV27 and J usage is TRBJ2-7, with D perhaps matching TRBD1 or TRBD2 (5 bases each). The CDR3 is 14 residues long. V gave up 5 bases and J gave up 2 bases, with 13 bases separating them. Germline V CDR1 and CDR2: MNHEY, SMNVEV (reference sequence). The CDR3 nucleotides read TGTGCCAGCAGTACCTGGGACGCAGCCTACGAGCAGTACTTC. Translating it yields CASSTWDAAYEQYF.

The chain is built from TRBV19 and TRBJ1-1; D remains unclear. Germline loops: CDR1 LNHDA, CDR2 SQIVND (reference sequence). The CDR3 contains 14 residues. Trimming took off 6 bases at V and 4 bases at J, with 15 bases between the two ends. CDR3 amino acids: CASRTQLWGTEAFF. The DNA for the CDR3 is TGTGCCAGTAGGACACAGCTCTGGGGCACTGAAGCTTTCTTT.

The rearrangement uses TRBV5-8 and TRBJ1-2; tentative D call: TRBD1 (5 bases). Germline loops: CDR1 SGHTS, CDR2 YDEGEE. CDR3 size: 14 residues. V lost 1 base and J lost 3, with 10 bases in between. Here the CDR3 DNA reads TGTGCCAGCAGCTTGCATGGGGGGGACTATGGCTACACCTTC. The encoded protein is CASSLHGGDYGYTF.

The chain combines TRBV27 with TRBJ2-1; D is possibly TRBD2 (6 bases). This CDR3 is 13 amino acids long. V lost 8 bases and J 2 bases, leaving 10 bases between the germline ends. Per germline, CDR1 MNHEY and CDR2 SMNVEV (reference sequence). The CDR3 is CASGTGTYNEQFF. DNA of the CDR3: TGTGCCAGCGGGACTGGTACCTACAATGAGCAGTTCTTC.